A selection of T cell receptor beta chains follows, all from one sample in a study of regulatory T cells in long-lasting Graves disease. One entry per CDR3 protein, called by TCRdb with MiXCR from the multiplex PCR reads. The sample has 700,000 or so distinct CDR3 sequences; around 30% are singletons. The specimen was peripheral blood mononuclear cells (PBMCs), collected when the disease was refractory, from a patient treated with antithyroid drugs. The receptor source for this set is a female donor with Graves disease. Each CDR3 is given with its conserved first and last residue. Each record gives: D gene, V gene, J gene, CDR3 length, clone size, CDR3 DNA, CDR3 protein. A D gene is named only where the DNA matches it firmly. Clone size is given for some rows only: seen once, a few or many times, or a class if the clone is expanded.

NA	TRBV7-2	TRBJ1-6	14	few	TGTGCCAGCAGCTTAGCTAACAGGAATTCACCCCTCCACTTT	CASSLANRNSPLHF
NA	TRBV7-3	TRBJ1-5	16	many	TGTGCCAGCAGTGGCCGGGACACGTATAGCAATCAGCCCCAGCATTTT	CASSGRDTYSNQPQHF
NA	TRBV9	TRBJ2-2	14	NA	TGTGCCAGCAGCTCGAAGCAGGGGACCGGGGAGCTGTTTTTT	CASSSKQGTGELFF
TRBD1	TRBV3-1	TRBJ1-1	17	NA	TGTGCCAGCAGCCAACCGGGACAGGGGATAGGGATCGCTGAAGCTTTCTTT	CASSQPGQGIGIAEAFF
NA	TRBV10-3	TRBJ1-5	13	NA	TGTGCCATCAGTGAAAAGTCCGACCAGCCCCAGCATTTT	CAISEKSDQPQHF
NA	TRBV5-1	TRBJ1-5	15	NA	TGCGCCAGCAGCCTGACCGGGGCCGGCGATCAGCCCCAGCATTTT	CASSLTGAGDQPQHF
NA	TRBV20-1	TRBJ2-7	14	many	TGCAGTGCTAGAGGAGACAGGACTACCTACGAGCAGTACTTC	CSARGDRTTYEQYF
TRBD2	TRBV11-2	TRBJ2-7	19	NA	TGTGCCAGCAGCTTAGGGTGGGGGGGCGGCGGGAGGAACTCCTACGAGCAGTACTTC	CASSLGWGGGGRNSYEQYF
NA	TRBV15	TRBJ2-2	12	NA	TGTGCCACCAGCCCGTACACCGGGGAGCTGTTTTTT	CATSPYTGELFF
NA	TRBV27	TRBJ1-1	13	NA	TGTGCCAGCCGACTACACAGGAACACTGAAGCTTTCTTT	CASRLHRNTEAFF
NA	TRBV9	TRBJ1-1	14	few	TGTGCCAGCAGCGTAGGCAGTCTTGTAACTGAAGCTTTCTTT	CASSVGSLVTEAFF
TRBD1	TRBV19	TRBJ1-5	14	few	TGTGCCAGTAGCCGGGACAGGGTTGTTCAGCCCCAGCATTTT	CASSRDRVVQPQHF
TRBD2	TRBV20-1	TRBJ2-1	17	few	TGCAGTGCTAGGCGGTTAGCGGGGCAACTCAAATACAATGAGCAGTTCTTC	CSARRLAGQLKYNEQFF
NA	TRBV5-1	TRBJ2-2	16	few	TGCGCCAGCAGCTTGGAACTCGGAACGGTCACCGGGGAGCTGTTTTTT	CASSLELGTVTGELFF
NA	TRBV7-8	TRBJ1-2	14	many	TGTGCCAGCAGCTTGGGAGGGGAATTTGGGGGCTACACCTTC	CASSLGGEFGGYTF
TRBD1	TRBV10-2	TRBJ2-5	15	NA	TGCGCCAGCAGTGAAGAGACAGGGGAGATAGAGACCCAGTACTTC	CASSEETGEIETQYF
NA	TRBV6-1	TRBJ1-1	15	few	TGTGCCAGCAGTGACAACACTGGTGATAACGCTGAAGCTTTCTTT	CASSDNTGDNAEAFF
NA	TRBV6-2/TRBV6-3	TRBJ1-1	14	few	TGTGCCAGCAGTTACTCACAGATGAACACTGAAGCTTTCTTT	CASSYSQMNTEAFF
NA	TRBV2	TRBJ1-1	13	many	TGTGCCAGCATTAGGACCCAGAGGTCTGAAGCTTTCTTT	CASIRTQRSEAFF
TRBD2	TRBV7-3	TRBJ2-2	18	few	TGTGCCAGCAGCGAACCGATCCTAGCGGGAGCAGGGACCGGGGAGCTGTTTTTT	CASSEPILAGAGTGELFF
TRBD1	TRBV6-1	TRBJ1-2	12	many	TGTGCCAGCAGCCAACAGGGGGATGGCTACACCTTC	CASSQQGDGYTF
NA	TRBV11-2	TRBJ1-3	17	few	TGTGCCAGCAGCTTAGGGACAGCCTTTTCCATTGGAAACACCATATATTTT	CASSLGTAFSIGNTIYF
NA	TRBV10-3	TRBJ1-1	14	NA	TGTGCCATCAGCGCTTCGTTTGGGAGAACTGAAGCTTTCTTT	CAISASFGRTEAFF
NA	TRBV10-1	TRBJ1-1	13	NA	TGCGCCAGCAGCCCCGGGATCCCGGCTAAAGCTTTCTTT	CASSPGIPAKAFF
TRBD1	TRBV7-2	TRBJ1-6	15	few	TGTGCCAGCAGCTTAAACAGGGGGGTCATGACACCCCTCCACTTT	CASSLNRGVMTPLHF
TRBD1	TRBV7-7	TRBJ2-7	14	once	TGTGCCAGCAGCAGCGGGACAGGGGGAGACGAGCAGTACTTC	CASSSGTGGDEQYF
NA	TRBV20-1	TRBJ2-7	14	NA	TGCAGTGCTATCCCCCGGGACCGGTACTACGAGCAGTACTTC	CSAIPRDRYYEQYF
NA	TRBV6-1	TRBJ1-1	11	NA	TGTGCCAGCAACCGGGGGAGGGGGGCTTTCTTT	CASNRGRGAFF
NA	TRBV28	TRBJ1-4	15	many	TGTGCCAGCAGTTCAGTGGACAGAGCGAATGAAAAACTGTTTTTT	CASSSVDRANEKLFF
TRBD1	TRBV19	TRBJ1-1	16	few	TGTGCCAGTAGTCCGAGACAGGGATCGATGAACACTGAAGCTTTCTTT	CASSPRQGSMNTEAFF
NA	TRBV15	TRBJ1-2	15	few	TGTGCCACCAATCAAGGAACCGGGACTAACTATGGCTACACCTTC	CATNQGTGTNYGYTF
TRBD2	TRBV30	TRBJ2-7	12	once	TGTGCCTGGACTTCGGGAGGCGGCGAGCAGTACTTC	CAWTSGGGEQYF
TRBD1	TRBV12-3/TRBV12-4	TRBJ2-7	11	NA	TGTGCCAGCAGCACGACAGGGGGGCAGTACTTC	CASSTTGGQYF
NA	TRBV20-1	TRBJ1-2	14	few	TGCAGTGCTAGAGATCGGGACACCTTCTATGGCTACACCTTC	CSARDRDTFYGYTF
TRBD1	TRBV7-3	TRBJ2-7	15	few	TGTGCCAGCAGCCTGACGGGACAGAGCTCCTACGAGCAGTACTTC	CASSLTGQSSYEQYF
NA	TRBV11-2	TRBJ2-3	13	NA	TGTGCCAGCAGCTTAGATCTCGGAGATACGCAGTATTTT	CASSLDLGDTQYF
NA	TRBV6-1	TRBJ2-7	14	few	TGTGCCAGCAGTCCAACCTTGACAGCCTACGAGCAGTACTTC	CASSPTLTAYEQYF
TRBD1	TRBV2	TRBJ1-2	14	many	TGTGCCACCAGAGGACAGGGGGGCAGCTATGGCTACACCTTC	CATRGQGGSYGYTF
NA	TRBV10-3	TRBJ1-2	13	NA	TGTGCCATCAGTGACTCCCCTAACTATGGCTACACCTTC	CAISDSPNYGYTF
NA	TRBV2	TRBJ1-5	15	many	TGTGCCAGCAGTGAGCAAAGGGCTGGCAATCAGCCCCAGCATTTT	CASSEQRAGNQPQHF
TRBD1	TRBV11-2	TRBJ2-5	17	many	TGTGCCAGCAGCAACCACTTGACAGGGGAGATCCAAGAGACCCAGTACTTC	CASSNHLTGEIQETQYF
NA	TRBV27	TRBJ2-7	14	few	TGTGCCAGCAGTTTATACAGGACCTCCTACGAGCAGTACTTC	CASSLYRTSYEQYF
NA	TRBV30	TRBJ1-1	14	few	TGTGCCTGGAGTGTTGGGTCCCTGGTACCTGAAGCTTTCTTT	CAWSVGSLVPEAFF
TRBD1	TRBV2	TRBJ2-7	14	NA	TGTGCCAGCAACCGACAGGGGAGGTCCTACGAGCAGTACTTC	CASNRQGRSYEQYF
TRBD1	TRBV11-1	TRBJ1-1	15	many	TGTGCCAGCAGCCAGTACAGGGGGCGAGATGCTGAAGCTTTCTTT	CASSQYRGRDAEAFF
NA	TRBV29-1	TRBJ1-2	12	once	TGCAGCGTTGATGACACCGACTATGGCTACACCTTC	CSVDDTDYGYTF
NA	TRBV6-1	TRBJ2-7	16	NA	TGTGCCAGCAGACGCCGGGACGATTTTCAGTCCTACGAGCAGTACTTC	CASRRRDDFQSYEQYF
TRBD1	TRBV12-3/TRBV12-4	TRBJ1-1	13	NA	TGTGCCAGCAATAGACAGGGTAGCACTGAAGCTTTCTTT	CASNRQGSTEAFF
NA	TRBV7-2	TRBJ1-3	14	NA	TGTGCCAGCAGCTTAGCAAGGCCCGAAAACACCATATATTTT	CASSLARPENTIYF
TRBD1	TRBV29-1	TRBJ2-7	13	many	TGCAGCGTCAGACAGGGGGCTGTAGGCGAGCAGTACTTC	CSVRQGAVGEQYF
NA	TRBV3-1	TRBJ1-5	13	NA	TGTGCCAGCAGAGGGAACCGCAATCAGCCCCAGCATTTT	CASRGNRNQPQHF
NA	TRBV6-5	TRBJ1-2	16	few	TGTGCCAGCAGTTACTCGATCGGTGGCTCGTCGTATGGCTACACCTTC	CASSYSIGGSSYGYTF